Listed below are T cell receptor beta chains from one sample, sequenced in a study of tumor and adjacent non-tumor tissue in lung cancer. TCRdb independently ran MiXCR on the multiplex PCR reads; one entry per CDR3 protein. Of some 80,000 distinct CDR3 sequences in the sample, more than 75% were seen once. The sequenced sample was distant non-tumor lung tissue. All receptors come from a woman in her forties or fifties with non-small cell lung cancer. Both conserved end residues are part of each CDR3. D genes are given only for firm matches. Only part of the rows carry a size: once, few, many, or a class if the clone is expanded.

TRBJ2-1 - - TRBV11-2 CASSQFRGPGQFF TGTGCCAGCAGCCAGTTCCGGGGGCCAGGACAGTTCTTC
TRBJ2-7 - - TRBV29-1 CCVSRDCEHYF TGCTGCGTCTCCCGGGACTGCGAGCATTACTTC
TRBJ1-1 - - TRBV29-1 CNVGGEGRNTEAFF TGCAACGTTGGGGGGGAGGGGCGAAACACCGAAGCTTTCTTT
TRBJ2-5 - TRBD2 TRBV6-1 CASSGLAGDQQIQYF TGTGCCAGCAGTGGACTAGCGGGAGACCAACAGATCCAGTACTTC
TRBJ2-5 - - TRBV12-3/TRBV12-4 CAIRGNQETQYF TGTGCCATCAGGGGCAACCAAGAGACCCAGTACTTT
TRBJ1-4 - - TRBV12-3/TRBV12-4 CASSGPGAVTNEELFF TGTGCCAGCAGTGGCCCGGGGGCGGTGACTAATGAAGAACTGTTTTTT
TRBJ2-2 - - TRBV11-1 CASSLQPRELFF TGTGCTAGCAGTTTACAACCCAGGGAGCTGTTTTTT
TRBJ2-1 - - TRBV6-1 CASSGDYYYNEQFF TGTGCCAGCAGCGGAGACTACTACTACAATGAGCAGTTCTTC
TRBJ1-1 - - TRBV11-2 CASSLLMLGNEALF TGTGCCAGCAGCTTGCTAATGCTGGGAAATGAAGCTCTCTTC
TRBJ2-3 few - TRBV7-9 CASSLGTTSTDTHHF TGTGCCAGCAGCTTAGGGACTACAAGCACAGATACGCATCATTTT
TRBJ2-7 - - TRBV11-2 CASTTETWRTYEQYF TGTGCCAGCACCACCGAGACATGGCGCACCTACGAGCAGTACTTC
TRBJ1-1 - - TRBV29-1 CSVEERNTEAFF TGTAGTGTTGAGGAAAGGAACACTGAAGCTTTCTTT
TRBJ2-7 - - TRBV6-1 CASGNGQYF TGTGCCAGCGGGAACGGGCAGTACTTC
TRBJ1-1 - - TRBV6-5 CASSYGRNTEASF TGTGCCAGCAGTTACGGGAGAAACACTGAAGCTTCCTTT
TRBJ1-5 - - TRBV6-5 CANSPRGENQPQHF TGTGCCAACAGTCCCAGGGGTGAGAATCAGCCCCAGCATTTT
TRBJ2-4 - - TRBV29-1 CSVEDGGGLAKNIEYF TGCAGCGTTGAAGATGGGGGTGGGTTAGCCAAAAACATTGAGTACTTC
TRBJ2-7 - - TRBV5-4 CARCLIEDRAYEQYF TGTGCCAGGTGCTTAATCGAGGACCGGGCCTACGAGCAGTACTTC
TRBJ2-7 - TRBD2 TRBV6-5 CASSFSGRDGEHYF TGTGCCAGCAGTTTTAGCGGGAGGGATGGCGAGCACTACTTC
TRBJ2-1 - - TRBV11-2 CASSPYTNSNELFF TGTGCCAGCAGCCCCTACACTAACTCCAATGAGCTGTTCTTC
TRBJ2-1 - - TRBV5-4 CASSLVGGEETQFF TGTGCCAGCAGCCTTGTCGGGGGAGAGGAGACCCAGTTCTTC
TRBJ2-2 once - TRBV29-1 CSVRTGSHGELSF TGCAGCGTTAGGACGGGGTCCCACGGGGAGCTGTCTTTT
TRBJ2-1 - - TRBV10-2 CASRDLLEQYSELFF TGCGCCAGCAGGGACCTATTAGAGCAGTACAGTGAGCTGTTCTTC
TRBJ2-7 - TRBD1 TRBV12-3/TRBV12-4 CASRPRTGIGFF TGTGCCAGCCGTCCCAGGACAGGGATAGGCTTCTTC
TRBJ1-5 many - TRBV28 CASSPPGPDQPQHF TGTGCCAGCAGCCCACCGGGACCCGATCAGCCCCAGCATTTT
TRBJ1-6 - TRBD1 TRBV6-1 CAIGDSRGSPLHF TGTGCTATCGGGGACAGTCGAGGTTCACCCCTCCACTTT
TRBJ1-1 - - TRBV29-1 CSVGDTKAFF TGCAGCGTGGGGGATACTAAAGCTTTCTTT
TRBJ2-4 - - TRBV6-1 CASSEDIQCF TGTGCCAGCAGTGAGGACATTCAGTGCTTC
TRBJ2-7 - TRBD1 TRBV6-5 CASSFRQGKGFEKYF TGTGCTAGCAGTTTCCGACAGGGAAAAGGGTTCGAGAAGTACTTC
TRBJ2-7 once - TRBV28 CASARLRTVYEQYF TGTGCCAGCGCGCGCCTACGGACAGTCTACGAGCAGTACTTC